A selection of T cell receptor beta chains follows, all from one sample in a study of synovial regulatory T cells in juvenile arthritis. TCRdb's table, derived via immunoSEQ multiplex PCR, lists solely in-frame clones and lacks some. The sample includes 7,500 to 10,000 clones. Material for sequencing was Treg cells from blood. The receptors were gathered from a donor younger than 30 with juvenile idiopathic arthritis. CDR3s include the opening cysteine and the closing phenylalanine or tryptophan. Each record gives: J gene, V gene, clone size, CDR3 protein. Clone sizes are given selectively: once, few, many, or a class where the clone is expanded.

>TRBJ1-2|TRBV5-6|-
CASSLDRGNGYTF
>TRBJ2-3|TRBV7-3|-
CASSLNSMSSADTQYF
>TRBJ1-5|TRBV5-5|-
CASSSGVRGSAQHF
>TRBJ1-1|TRBV7-9|-
CASNPRGVHEAFF
>TRBJ1-3|TRBV19|medium-sized
CASRTGVGNTIYF
>TRBJ1-1|TRBV6-4|-
CASSQTGGNTEAFF
>TRBJ1-5|TRBV5-1|-
CASSLDQPQHF
>TRBJ1-5|TRBV18|-
CASSPGGGDQPQHF
>TRBJ1-5|TRBV6-1|-
CASRELGQNNQPQHF
>TRBJ1-1|TRBV2|-
CASSGKAVGTSGTEAFF
>TRBJ2-7|TRBV18|-
CASSPIGGQGNEQYF
>TRBJ1-3|TRBV7-9|-
CASSLGRGSGNTIYF
>TRBJ1-1|TRBV5-1|-
CASSYRRGDMNTEAFF
>TRBJ2-7|TRBV9|-
CASSVGADSYEQYF
>TRBJ1-1|TRBV7-9|-
CASTARSVRTEAFF
>TRBJ1-1|TRBV5-1|-
CASSLGVRRQHTEAFF
>TRBJ1-5|TRBV19|-
CASKDRNQPQHF
>TRBJ2-1|TRBV19|-
CASARDRFYNEQFF
>TRBJ2-4|TRBV28|-
CASSQLAPASLAKNIQYF
>TRBJ2-1|TRBV4-3|-
CASSHTLGYKRFNEQFF
>TRBJ1-2|TRBV19|-
CASSMVGRYTF
>TRBJ1-2|TRBV10-3|-
CAISRDSNYGYTF
>TRBJ2-1|TRBV5-1|-
CASSLGVSSYNEQFF
>TRBJ1-3|TRBV6-5|medium-sized
CASSRVLSGNTIYF
>TRBJ1-5|TRBV6-5|-
CASSYSIIGNQPQHF
>TRBJ1-6|TRBV21-1|-
CASSKQGYNSPLHF
>TRBJ1-5|TRBV2|-
CATRGQGSQPQHF
>TRBJ2-3|TRBV16|-
CASSRQGADTQYF
>TRBJ1-5|TRBV7-2|-
CASSLGVPSNQPQHF
>TRBJ1-3|TRBV27|-
CASSLRTGPGNTIYF
>TRBJ1-2|TRBV19|-
CASSYRGGPYGYTF
>TRBJ1-2|TRBV7-2|-
CASSWGAYGYTF
>TRBJ2-7|TRBV5-6|-
CASSPGTGGGPYEQYF
>TRBJ1-4|TRBV4-2|-
CASSPPAGRTNEKLFF
>TRBJ2-7|TRBV18|-
CASSPPSGRPLYEQYF
>TRBJ1-5|TRBV5-1|-
CASSLDDTSNQPQHF
>TRBJ1-1|TRBV28|-
CASTDRGPTEAFF
>TRBJ1-3|TRBV10-3|-
CAIEQGGASSGNTIYF
>TRBJ1-2|TRBV19|-
CASRRGRDYGYTF
>TRBJ1-2|TRBV15|-
CATMTYTYGYTF
>TRBJ1-1|TRBV5-4|-
CASHSRGAEAFF
>TRBJ2-3|TRBV20-1|-
CSALRTDTQYF
>TRBJ1-5|TRBV5-3|-
CARRPPGQGSQPQHF
>TRBJ1-2|TRBV6-1|-
CASSEAGGSRGYTF
>TRBJ2-7|TRBV6-5|-
CASSYFRGAYEQYF
>TRBJ2-7|TRBV6-5|-
CASSYSRGQGEQYF
>TRBJ2-7|TRBV5-8|-
CASSLGRPYEQYF
>TRBJ1-6|TRBV10-3|medium-sized
CAISARETGVPLHF
>TRBJ2-7|TRBV27|-
CASSGAGSKSYEQYF
>TRBJ1-3|TRBV5-1|-
CASSLDGGGSGNTIYF
>TRBJ2-7|TRBV5-6|-
CASSLGATGVYEQYF
>TRBJ2-7|TRBV2|-
CASNTGLAYRYEQYF
>TRBJ1-1|TRBV10-3|-
CAISERDRGSEAFF